The following is a TCR beta chain sequence with its context. Libraries were prepared by immunoSEQ multiplex PCR; TCRdb keeps only in-frame clonotypes and omits some of them. The sample shows under 55,000 clones, 85% to 95% of them seen only once. Trimming removed 3 bases at V and 6 bases at J, with 12 bases between. The CDR3 sequence is 13 residues long. The V gene's germline CDR1 is SGHAT and CDR2 FQNNGV. Sequences were obtained from PBMCs. J is TRBJ2-7 and V is TRBV11-2, with no clear D. The clonotype comes from a man between 35 and 55 years old with rheumatoid arthritis. The DNA for the CDR3 is TGTGCCAGCAGCTTGAGTGCTCGAGGCGAGCAGTACTTC. Translating gives CASSLSARGEQYF. Supplemented by reference TRBV11-2 and TRBJ2-7, the full variable domain reads EAGVAQSPRYKIIEKRQSVAFWCNPISGHATLYWYQQILGQGPKLLIQFQNNGVVDDSQLPKDRFSAERLKGVDSTLKIQPAKLEDSAVYLCASSLSARGEQYFGPGTRLTVT.